In its sample, the clone carrying this T cell receptor (beta chain) was seen many times. The data originate from a study of blood T cells in healthy people across ages. A second PCR, run for roughly 7 to 11 cycles, used a sample-barcoded 5' primer plus a J-beta primer mix. From the 5' RACE reads, TCRdb called clonotypes with MiXCR, one entry per CDR3 protein. The sample records some 880,000 distinct CDR3 sequences, 30% to 45% being singletons. The CDR3 is 15 amino acids. Between the trimmed V and J ends, which lost 0 bases and 5 bases, there was a span of 14 bases. Source material: blood. The chain uses TRBV12-3 or TRBV12-4 and TRBJ2-7, with no clear D. The TCR comes from a man between 18 and 29 years old in good health. For the CDR3, the DNA is TGTGCCAGCAGTTTAGCTGATGGATCCTTTAACGAGCAGTACTTC. Translation: CASSLADGSFNEQYF.